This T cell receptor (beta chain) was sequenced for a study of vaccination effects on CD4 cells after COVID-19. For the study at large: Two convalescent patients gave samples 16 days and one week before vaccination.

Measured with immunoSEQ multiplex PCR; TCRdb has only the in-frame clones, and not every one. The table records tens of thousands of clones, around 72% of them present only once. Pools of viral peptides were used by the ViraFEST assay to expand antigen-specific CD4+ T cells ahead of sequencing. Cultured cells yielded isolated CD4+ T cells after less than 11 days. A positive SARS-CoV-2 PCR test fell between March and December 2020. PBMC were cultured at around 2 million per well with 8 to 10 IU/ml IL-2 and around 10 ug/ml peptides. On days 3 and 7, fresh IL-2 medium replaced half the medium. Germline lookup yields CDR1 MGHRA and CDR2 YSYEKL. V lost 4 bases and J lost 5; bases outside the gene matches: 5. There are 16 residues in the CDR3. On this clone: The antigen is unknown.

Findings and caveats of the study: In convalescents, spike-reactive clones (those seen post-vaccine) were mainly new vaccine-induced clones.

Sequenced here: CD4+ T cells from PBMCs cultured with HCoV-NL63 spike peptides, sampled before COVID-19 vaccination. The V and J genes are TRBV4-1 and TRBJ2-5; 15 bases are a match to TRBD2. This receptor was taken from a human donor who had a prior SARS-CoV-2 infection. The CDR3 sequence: CASSPYGTSGGETQYF. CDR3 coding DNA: TGCGCCAGCAGCCCATATGGGACTAGCGGGGGGGAGACCCAGTACTTC.